These 29 T cell receptor beta chains came from one sample sequenced in a study of blood T cell repertoires in COVID-19. The repertoire was sequenced with immunoSEQ multiplex PCR; TCRdb's copy has only in-frame clones and lacks some. The data show 250,000 to 350,000 clones, 70% to 90% seen once. Sequenced input: peripheral blood. The receptors come from an older woman with acute or convalescent COVID-19.

This chain links TRBV11-2 with TRBJ1-3, with TRBD1 matching over 9 bases. With V trimmed by 5 bases and J by 2 bases, 10 bases remained unmatched. The CDR3 is made up of 17 amino acids. Germline CDR1 is SGHAT and CDR2 is FQNNGV. This CDR3 reads CASSLGPRTGAGNTIYF. The CDR3 region has the DNA TGTGCCAGCAGCCTAGGCCCCCGGACAGGGGCTGGAAACACCATATATTTT.

The CDR3 here is CASSADRPHSPLHF. The CDR3 DNA follows: TGTGCCAGCAGCGCGGACAGACCCCATTCACCCCTCCACTTT. V gene TRBV7-9 combines with J gene TRBJ1-6; maybe TRBD1 (6 bases). This CDR3 region has 14 residues. CDR1 is SEHNR and CDR2 is FQNEAQ in the germline V gene (reference sequence). V shed 5 bases and J shed 8 bases, with 13 bases lying between them.

V and J are TRBV10-3 and TRBJ2-7, with D maybe TRBD2 (6 bases). Trimming pared 5 bases from V and 5 bases from J, leaving 7 bases between. The CDR3 runs 11 residues. The germline V gene has CDR1 ENHRY and CDR2 SYGVKD. The CDR3 DNA sequence: TGTGCCATCAGTTGGGGGGACGAGCAGTACTTC. It translates to CAISWGDEQYF.

This clone was detected a few times. This rearrangement joins TRBV12-3 or TRBV12-4 to TRBJ2-5, with 7 bases matching TRBD2. After removal of 6 bases from V and 2 bases from J, the junction contained 3 bases not matched to a gene. The CDR3 extends over 13 amino acids. In DNA, the CDR3 is TGTGCCAGCAGCCAACTAGCGCAAGAGACCCAGTACTTC. Amino acids: CASSQLAQETQYF.

This chain connects TRBV5-5 to TRBJ1-4, with D perhaps matching TRBD1 (5 bases). The ends were cut back, 6 bases at V and 8 bases at J, with 17 bases in the middle. Germline V gives CDR1 SGHKS, CDR2 YYEKEE (reference sequence). This CDR3 has 14 amino acids. In DNA form, the CDR3 reads TGTGCCAGCACTTGGGAGGGGCCAAAGGAAAAACTGTTTTTT. It is translated as CASTWEGPKEKLFF.

V usage is TRBV6-5 and J usage is TRBJ1-2; 7 nucleotides match TRBD1. The CDR3 extends over 13 amino acids. Trimming at V came to 6 bases and at J to 6 bases, leaving 7 bases not matched to a gene. The germline CDR1 and CDR2 sequences are MNHEY and SVGAGI. This CDR3 reads CASSPDRADGYTF. The CDR3 DNA reads as TGTGCCAGCAGCCCCGACAGGGCGGATGGCTACACCTTC.

The chain is built from TRBV28 and TRBJ2-5, with TRBD2 matching 9 bases. Germline lookup yields CDR1 MDHEN and CDR2 SYDVKM. The CDR3 has 14 amino acids. Trimming removed 6 bases from V and 5 bases from J; junction bases left unmatched: 7. CDR3 residues: CASSRSGRGETQYF. In DNA form, the CDR3 reads TGTGCCAGCAGCCGTAGCGGGAGAGGGGAGACCCAGTACTTC.

The chain carries TRBV28 and TRBJ1-6, with D possibly being TRBD1 (6 bases). Trimming removed 6 bases at V and 7 bases at J, with 13 bases between. In germline, CDR1 is MDHEN, CDR2 SYDVKM. The CDR3 runs 14 residues. CDR3 DNA: TGTGCCAGCAGACGACAGGTTCGGAATTCACCCCTCCACTTT. Translated: CASRRQVRNSPLHF.

This clone was counted once. The chain combines TRBV6-5 with TRBJ1-1; 7 bases match TRBD1. V trimming: 6 bases; J trimming: 7 bases; junction bases outside the gene matches: 8. This CDR3 has 13 amino acids. Germline V gives CDR1 MNHEY, CDR2 SVGAGI. In DNA form, the CDR3 reads TGTGCCAGCAGGGGTGGACAGGCGCATGAAGCTTTCTTT. It translates to CASRGGQAHEAFF.

In its sample, this clone was seen once. The rearrangement joins TRBV7-8 to TRBJ2-1; 13 bases match TRBD2. Germline values: CDR1 SGHVS, CDR2 FQNEAQ. After removal of 5 bases from V and 1 base from J, the junction contained 5 bases not matched to a gene. The CDR3 has 17 residues. The CDR3 DNA reads TGTGCCAGCAGCGCCCAGACTAGCGGGAGGTCCTACAATGAGCAGTTCTTC. As protein: CASSAQTSGRSYNEQFF.

This sequence joins TRBV9 and TRBJ2-3; D is perhaps TRBD1 (5 bases). The V and J ends lost 5 bases and 3 bases respectively, with 13 bases between them. Germline assignment: CDR1 SGDLS and CDR2 YYNGEE. This CDR3 is built from 14 residues. The CDR3 nucleotides read TGTGCCAGCAGGGGTGGGGCGGAGACAGATACGCAGTATTTT. Translated, it gives CASRGGAETDTQYF.

The V and J genes are TRBV9 and TRBJ2-3; D is ambiguous. The ends were cut back, 4 bases at V and 3 bases at J, with 6 bases in the middle. Looked up from germline, CDR1 is SGDLS and CDR2 is YYNGEE. The CDR3 covers 12 residues. CDR3 DNA sequence: TGTGCCAGCAGCCTTACAACAGATACGCAGTATTTT. Translated, it gives CASSLTTDTQYF. The full variable domain, in which reference TRBV9 and TRBJ2-3 provide the parts outside the CDR3, is DSGVTQTPKHLITATGQRVTLRCSPRSGDLSVYWYQQSLDQGLQFLIQYYNGEERAKGNILERFSAQQFPDLHSELNLSSLELGDSALYFCASSLTTDTQYFGPGTRLTVL.

The chain is built from TRBV7-9 and TRBJ1-1, with D possibly matching TRBD1 (6 bases). This CDR3 contains 18 residues. Looked up from germline, CDR1 is SEHNR and CDR2 is FQNEAQ (reference sequence). The V end lost 3 bases, the J end lost 2 bases, and 22 bases lay between the germline ends. CDR3 loop: CASSLGRGAFSGNTEAFF. CDR3 nucleotides: TGTGCCAGCAGCTTGGGCAGGGGCGCATTTTCCGGTAACACTGAAGCTTTCTTT.

This rearrangement joins TRBV15 to TRBJ2-5; 11 bases match TRBD1. Germline CDR1 is LNHNV and CDR2 is YYDKDF (reference sequence). Losses at the gene ends were 0 bases for V and 5 bases for J; bases not matched to a gene: 5. This CDR3 region has 16 residues. CDR3 region: CATSREGQGAWETQYF. CDR3 bases: TGTGCCACCAGCAGAGAAGGACAGGGGGCTTGGGAGACCCAGTACTTC.

The chain has TRBV7-7 and TRBJ2-1, with TRBD2 identical over 9 bases. Germline V gives CDR1 SSHAT, CDR2 FNYEAQ (reference sequence). The CDR3 has 15 amino acids. Trimming took 5 bases from V and 3 from J; bases not matched to a gene: 5. CDR3 DNA: TGTGCCAGCAGCCCCAGCGGGGGGATCTACAATGAGCAGTTCTTC. It translates to CASSPSGGIYNEQFF.

The chain uses TRBV9 and TRBJ1-5, with 7 positions matching TRBD1. The germline gives CDR1 SGDLS, CDR2 YYNGEE. With V trimmed by 4 bases and J by 7 bases, 8 bases remained unmatched. The CDR3 consists of 14 residues. DNA for the CDR3: TGTGCCAGCAGCCCCCAGAACAGGGGCCAGCCCCAGCATTTT. It encodes CASSPQNRGQPQHF.

The CDR3 reads CASSLVGGTGELFF. CDR3 bases: TGTGCCAGCAGCTTGGTGGGGGGCACCGGGGAGCTGTTTTTT. The chain is built from TRBV5-4 and TRBJ2-2, with D perhaps matching TRBD2 (6 bases). The length of the CDR3 is 14 residues. Germline V gene sequence: CDR1 SGHNT, CDR2 YYREEE (reference sequence). V lost 0 bases, J lost 4 bases, and 7 bases lay in between. Variable domain in full (rest from reference TRBV5-4 and TRBJ2-2): ETGVTQSPTHLIKTRGQQVTLRCSSQSGHNTVSWYQQALGQGPQFIFQYYREEENGRGNFPPRFSGLQFPNYSSELNVNALELDDSALYLCASSLVGGTGELFFGEGSRLTVL.

This chain connects TRBV10-3 to TRBJ1-3, with a tentative D call TRBD1 (5 bases). V shed 6 bases and J shed 0 bases, with 6 bases lying between them. The germline V gene encodes CDR1 ENHRY and CDR2 SYGVKD. This CDR3 is built from 13 residues. CDR3 region: CAIRDTSGNTIYF. CDR3 bases: TGTGCCATCAGGGACACCTCTGGAAACACCATATATTTT.

The chain has TRBV5-6 and TRBJ2-6; TRBD1 matches at 7 bases. The CDR3 covers 16 residues. J was trimmed by 1 base and V by 5 bases; bases with no gene match: 6. Germline-derived CDR1 and CDR2 are SGHDT and YYEEEE. For the CDR3, the DNA is TGTGCCAGCAGTGGACAGGCGCTTTCTGGGGCCAACGTCCTGACTTTC. Amino acids: CASSGQALSGANVLTF.

The rearrangement joins TRBV4-3 to TRBJ2-1, with TRBD1 as a possible D gene (6 bases). Germline V lookup: CDR1 LGHNA, CDR2 YSLEER. The V gene lost 0 bases and the J gene lost 9 bases, with 15 bases spanning the gap. The CDR3 is 15 amino acids. CDR3 amino acids: CASSQETQGRAEQFF. Here the CDR3 DNA reads TGCGCCAGCAGCCAAGAAACACAGGGAAGGGCTGAGCAGTTCTTC.

The genes are TRBV6-5 and TRBJ2-7; TRBD1 aligns across 7 bases. CDR3 length: 12 amino acids. J lost 6 bases, V lost 4 bases, and 3 bases had no gene match. Germline CDR1 reads MNHEY; CDR2 reads SVGAGI. CDR3 in amino acids: CASSSPGGEQYF. The CDR3 DNA reads TGTGCCAGCAGTTCACCAGGGGGCGAGCAGTACTTC.

The chain recombines TRBV4-1 with TRBJ2-2, with D perhaps TRBD2 (5 bases). The germline V gene has CDR1 MGHRA and CDR2 YSYEKL. V gave up 1 base and J gave up 6 bases, with 12 bases separating them. The CDR3 consists of 15 residues. Written as DNA, the CDR3 is TGCGCCAGCAGCCAAGGGTACCTGGAGGCCGGGGAGCTGTTTTTT. It specifies CASSQGYLEAGELFF.

V and J are TRBV19 and TRBJ2-3; TRBD1 matches at 9 bases. V was pared by 3 bases and J by 5 bases, with 3 bases of the junction left unmatched. The length of the CDR3 is 14 residues. Germline assignment: CDR1 LNHDA and CDR2 SQIVND (reference sequence). This CDR3 is CASSMYRGQDTQYF. The CDR3 DNA reads TGTGCCAGTAGTATGTACAGGGGGCAAGATACGCAGTATTTT.

V and J are TRBV6-5 and TRBJ1-4, with 8 bases matching TRBD1. The V segment lost 10 bases and the J segment 10 bases; nucleotides outside the gene matches: 17. This CDR3 has 15 residues. Per germline, CDR1 MNHEY and CDR2 SVGAGI. The CDR3, as DNA: TGTGCCACCGGGATCCTTACAGGGGGTTGGGGAAAACTGTTTTTT. Amino acids: CATGILTGGWGKLFF.

The CDR3 is CASSPPGLSTGELFF. The CDR3 coding sequence is TGTGCCAGCAGCCCGCCGGGACTCTCCACCGGGGAGCTGTTTTTT. J is TRBJ2-2 and V is TRBV4-2, with D perhaps matching TRBD2 (6 bases). Looked up from germline, CDR1 is LGHNA and CDR2 is YNFKEQ. This CDR3 has 15 residues. The ends were cut back, 4 bases at V and 4 bases at J, with 13 bases in the middle.

This chain uses TRBV3-1 (or the pseudogene TRBV3-2) with TRBJ2-1; 7 bases are a match to TRBD2. The CDR3 length is 16 residues. The J segment lost 7 bases and the V segment lost 4 bases, leaving 13 bases of the junction unmatched. The germline V gene has CDR1 LGHDT and CDR2 YNNKEL (reference sequence). For the CDR3, the DNA is TGTGCCAGCAGCCCAGGACTAGTCGGGTGGGGGAATGAGCAGTTCTTC. This sequence encodes CASSPGLVGWGNEQFF.

The chain uses TRBV19 and TRBJ1-2; D remains unclear. Germline V gene data show CDR1 as LNHDA and CDR2 as SQIVND (reference sequence). The CDR3 extends over 14 amino acids. The V and J ends lost 3 bases and 4 bases respectively, with 12 bases between them. CDR3 DNA sequence: TGTGCCAGTAGTATGGGTGGCGGTGCCTATGGCTACACCTTC. Translation: CASSMGGGAYGYTF.

The V call is TRBV5-3, the J call TRBJ1-1, with D possibly being TRBD1 (5 bases). TRBV5-3 is treated as an ORF (open reading frame) with a function not yet certain. The length of the CDR3 is 13 residues. The V end lost 4 bases, the J end lost 1 base, and 8 bases lay between the germline ends. CDR3 DNA sequence: TGTGCCAGAAGCCAAACAGGGAACACTGAAGCTTTCTTT. Encoded protein: CARSQTGNTEAFF.

The chain has TRBV29-1 and TRBJ1-2, with a weak D call TRBD1 (6 bases). The V end was cut by 6 bases, the J end by 7 bases, with 12 bases between. This CDR3 contains 11 residues. Per the germline V gene, CDR1 is SQVTM and CDR2 is ANQGSEA. CDR3 DNA: TGCAGCGTATGGACAGTGGCTGGCTACACCTTC. It codes for CSVWTVAGYTF. Full variable domain (rest looked up from reference TRBV29-1 and TRBJ1-2): SAVISQKPSRDICQRGTSLTIQCQVDSQVTMMFWYRQQPGQSLTLIATANQGSEATYESGFVIDKFPISRPNLTFSTLTVSNMSPEDSSIYLCSVWTVAGYTFGSGTRLTVV.